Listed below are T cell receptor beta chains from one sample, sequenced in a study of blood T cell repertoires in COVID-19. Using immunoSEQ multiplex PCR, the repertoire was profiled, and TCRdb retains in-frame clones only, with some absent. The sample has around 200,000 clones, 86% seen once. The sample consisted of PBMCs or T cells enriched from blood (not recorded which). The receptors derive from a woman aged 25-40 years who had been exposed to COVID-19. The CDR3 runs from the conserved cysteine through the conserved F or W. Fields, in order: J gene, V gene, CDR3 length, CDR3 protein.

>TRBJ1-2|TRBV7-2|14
CASSLGGERYGYTF
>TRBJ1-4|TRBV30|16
CAWRAGTGGVNEKLFF
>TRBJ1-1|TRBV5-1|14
CASSSNSMNTEAFF
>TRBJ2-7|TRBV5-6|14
CASSFGTTSYEQYF
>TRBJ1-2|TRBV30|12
CAWSDRDYGYTF
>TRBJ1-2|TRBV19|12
CASSMVGGGYTF
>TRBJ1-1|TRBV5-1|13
CASSLEEHTEAFF
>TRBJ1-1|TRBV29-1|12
CSSRRGNTEAFF
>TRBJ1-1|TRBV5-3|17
CARSLGRVPSNFTEAFF
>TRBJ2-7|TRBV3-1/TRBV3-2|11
CASSRRDEQYF
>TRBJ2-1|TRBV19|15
CATHRGGRGSNEQFF
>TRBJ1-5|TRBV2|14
CASSAGGLGQPQHF
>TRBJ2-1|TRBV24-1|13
CATSGEQGGEQFF
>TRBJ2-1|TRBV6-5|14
CASSHGRGGNEQFF
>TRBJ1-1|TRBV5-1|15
CASSLAGTKNTEAFF
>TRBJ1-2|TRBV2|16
CASSDYSGGANYGYTF
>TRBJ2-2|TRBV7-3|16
CASSLSLAGFPGELFF
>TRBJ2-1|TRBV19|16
CASSTQGQVAYNEQFF
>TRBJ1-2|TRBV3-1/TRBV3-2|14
CASSHWTGIYGYTF
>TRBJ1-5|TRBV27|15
CASSPQFLGNQPQHF
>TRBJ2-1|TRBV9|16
CASSARGAEQYNEQFF
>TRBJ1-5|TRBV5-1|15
CASSLGQGSNQPQHF
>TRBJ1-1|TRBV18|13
CASSQEMNTEAFF
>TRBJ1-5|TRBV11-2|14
CASSFGQGNQPQHF
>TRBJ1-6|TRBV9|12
CASSLSGSPLHF
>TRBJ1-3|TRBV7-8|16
CASSLSDRGSRNTIYF
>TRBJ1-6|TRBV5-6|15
CASGTLSSYNSPLHF
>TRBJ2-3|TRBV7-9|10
CASSSYTQYF
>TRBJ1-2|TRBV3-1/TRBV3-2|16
CASSQEFGITNYGYTF
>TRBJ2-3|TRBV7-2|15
CASSLALDYADTQYF
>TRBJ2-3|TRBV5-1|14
CARSSGAGGDTQYF
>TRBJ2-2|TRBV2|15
CASSERAGGRGTPFF
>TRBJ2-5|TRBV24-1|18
CATSYGRGGRGARETQYF
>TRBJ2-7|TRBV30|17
CAWSPIGTGNRSYEQYF
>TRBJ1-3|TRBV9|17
CASSVVRQGASGNTIYF
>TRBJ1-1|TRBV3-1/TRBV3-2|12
CASSQGGGNAFF
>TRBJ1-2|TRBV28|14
CASSRGTVGYGYTF
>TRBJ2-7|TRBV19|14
CASSTGPRRYEQYF
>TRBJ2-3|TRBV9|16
CASSPWTDPSTDTQYF
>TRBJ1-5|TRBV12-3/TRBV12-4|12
CASTARGQPQHF
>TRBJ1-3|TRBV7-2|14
CASSLQGFGNTIYF
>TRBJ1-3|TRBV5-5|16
CASSLVDRALGNTIYF
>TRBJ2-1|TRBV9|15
CASSVGAGGYNEQFF
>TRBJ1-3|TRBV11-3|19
CASSTPLGPGQGSGNTIYF
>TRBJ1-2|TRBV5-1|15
CASSLTEPPTIGYTF
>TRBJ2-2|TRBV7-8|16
CASSLPVTADTGELFF
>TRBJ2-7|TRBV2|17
CASSKPTSGGASGEQYF
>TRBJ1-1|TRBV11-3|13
CASIPTGNTEAFF
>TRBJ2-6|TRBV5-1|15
CASSLGHSGANVLTF
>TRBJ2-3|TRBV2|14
CASRAGEDTDTQYF
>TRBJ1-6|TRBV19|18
CASSIVFGTRGYNSPLHF
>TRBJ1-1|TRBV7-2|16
CASSPDRGTMNTEAFF
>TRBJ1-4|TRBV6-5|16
CASSYSTADFNEKLFF